These T cell receptor beta chains were read from a single sample in a study of T cells in Graves' hyperthyroidism and ophthalmopathy. TCRdb used MiXCR to reprocess the multiplex PCR reads, holding one entry per CDR3 protein. The sample includes some 600,000 distinct CDR3 sequences, more than 11% of them seen just once. Sequences were obtained from blood. The receptors come from a woman aged 25 to 39 with Graves' hyperthyroidism that later progressed to Graves' ophthalmopathy. Each CDR3 is given with its conserved first and last residue. Each record gives: clone size, J gene, D gene, V gene, CDR3 protein, CDR3 DNA. The D gene is left open where the match is weak. Clone size is shown for a subset of rows, as once, few, many or a class of expanded clone.

size: many; J: TRBJ1-5; D: .; V: TRBV3-1; CDR3: CASSQDMAQNQPQHF; DNA: TGTGCCAGCAGCCAAGATATGGCACAAAATCAGCCCCAGCATTTT
size: .; J: TRBJ2-2; D: .; V: TRBV6-5; CDR3: CASSYSIRTGELFF; DNA: TGTGCCAGCAGTTACTCGATTCGGACCGGGGAGCTGTTTTTT
size: many; J: TRBJ2-1; D: .; V: TRBV29-1; CDR3: CSVDRGADEQFF; DNA: TGCAGCGTTGATCGGGGGGCTGATGAGCAGTTCTTC
size: .; J: TRBJ2-6; D: .; V: TRBV20-1; CDR3: CSASGAGSGANVLTF; DNA: TGCAGTGCTAGTGGGGCCGGGTCTGGGGCCAACGTCCTGACTTTC
size: many; J: TRBJ2-7; D: TRBD1; V: TRBV28; CDR3: CTSSLGGQGAQEQYF; DNA: TGTACCAGCAGTTTAGGGGGACAGGGGGCTCAGGAGCAGTACTTC
size: many; J: TRBJ2-3; D: TRBD2; V: TRBV6-1; CDR3: CASTYSGRASDTQYF; DNA: TGTGCCAGCACCTATAGCGGGAGGGCATCCGATACGCAGTATTTT
size: many; J: TRBJ1-2; D: TRBD1; V: TRBV20-1; CDR3: CSASDRTGTYGYTF; DNA: TGCAGTGCTAGTGATCGGACAGGGACATATGGCTACACCTTC
size: many; J: TRBJ1-3; D: .; V: TRBV11-2; CDR3: CASHTGNGNTIYF; DNA: TGTGCCAGCCATACAGGGAATGGAAACACCATATATTTT
size: .; J: TRBJ2-1; D: .; V: TRBV30; CDR3: CAWTEYNEQFF; DNA: TGTGCCTGGACCGAGTACAATGAGCAGTTCTTC
size: .; J: TRBJ2-7; D: TRBD1; V: TRBV5-1; CDR3: CASSFGQAATYEQYF; DNA: TGCGCCAGCAGCTTCGGACAGGCAGCTACCTACGAGCAGTACTTC
size: few; J: TRBJ2-2; D: .; V: TRBV30; CDR3: CAWSRWGFVGELFF; DNA: TGTGCCTGGAGTCGCTGGGGGTTCGTCGGGGAGCTGTTTTTT
size: many; J: TRBJ2-3; D: TRBD2; V: TRBV27; CDR3: CASSLLAGPPLGTDTQYF; DNA: TGTGCCAGCAGCTTACTAGCGGGTCCCCCCCTGGGCACAGATACGCAGTATTTT
size: many; J: TRBJ2-7; D: TRBD2; V: TRBV6-1; CDR3: CASSPVDSGEYEQYF; DNA: TGTGCCAGCAGTCCAGTCGATAGCGGGGAATACGAGCAGTACTTC
size: many; J: TRBJ2-7; D: TRBD2; V: TRBV5-1; CDR3: CASSLVAGSSYEQYF; DNA: TGCGCCAGCAGCTTAGTAGCGGGAAGCTCCTACGAGCAGTACTTC
size: few; J: TRBJ2-1; D: .; V: TRBV7-9; CDR3: CASSSGLHVYNEQFF; DNA: TGTGCCAGCAGCTCGGGACTTCATGTCTACAATGAGCAGTTCTTC
size: many; J: TRBJ2-2; D: TRBD1; V: TRBV28; CDR3: CASSLWTGGNTGELFF; DNA: TGTGCCAGCAGTTTATGGACAGGGGGGAACACCGGGGAGCTGTTTTTT
size: many; J: TRBJ1-2; D: .; V: TRBV28; CDR3: CASSLSTYGYTF; DNA: TGTGCCAGCAGTTTGTCGACCTATGGCTACACCTTC
size: many; J: TRBJ2-3; D: TRBD2; V: TRBV29-1; CDR3: CSVSGGLSKTTDTQYF; DNA: TGCAGCGTTTCGGGGGGTCTTTCTAAGACCACAGATACGCAGTATTTT
size: many; J: TRBJ1-1; D: TRBD1; V: TRBV5-1; CDR3: CASAGDRTLLNTEAFF; DNA: TGCGCCAGCGCCGGGGACAGAACCTTACTAAACACTGAAGCTTTCTTT
size: many; J: TRBJ1-6; D: .; V: TRBV20-1; CDR3: CSAPLEESSYNSPLHF; DNA: TGCAGTGCCCCTCTTGAAGAGAGCTCCTATAATTCACCCCTCCACTTT
size: many; J: TRBJ1-3; D: TRBD1; V: TRBV6-1; CDR3: CASNPTGGNTIYF; DNA: TGTGCCAGCAACCCGACAGGGGGGAACACCATATATTTT
size: many; J: TRBJ1-1; D: .; V: TRBV19; CDR3: CASSIRQGRYTEAFF; DNA: TGTGCCAGTAGTATACGGCAGGGAAGGTACACTGAAGCTTTCTTT
size: .; J: TRBJ1-5; D: .; V: TRBV11-1; CDR3: CASSLVSEGLLNQPQHF; DNA: TGTGCCAGCAGCTTAGTTTCCGAGGGACTATTAAATCAGCCCCAGCATTTT
size: many; J: TRBJ2-1; D: TRBD2; V: TRBV7-9; CDR3: CASSALAGGYNEQFF; DNA: TGTGCCAGCAGCGCGCTAGCGGGAGGTTACAATGAGCAGTTCTTC
size: .; J: TRBJ2-1; D: TRBD1; V: TRBV4-3; CDR3: CASSQVPDRVGNNEQFF; DNA: TGCGCCAGCAGCCAAGTTCCAGACAGGGTAGGGAACAATGAGCAGTTCTTC
size: many; J: TRBJ1-1; D: .; V: TRBV20-1; CDR3: CSAREPQNTEAFF; DNA: TGCAGTGCTAGAGAACCTCAGAACACTGAAGCTTTCTTT
size: many; J: TRBJ1-2; D: .; V: TRBV20-1; CDR3: CSARRAVAWDYGYTF; DNA: TGCAGTGCTAGGAGAGCCGTCGCCTGGGACTATGGCTACACCTTC
size: many; J: TRBJ2-7; D: .; V: TRBV27; CDR3: CASSFGPGAYEQYF; DNA: TGTGCCAGCAGTTTCGGCCCAGGCGCCTACGAGCAGTACTTC
size: many; J: TRBJ2-1; D: TRBD2; V: TRBV6-1; CDR3: CASSSPGLAGGPNEQFF; DNA: TGTGCCAGCAGTTCTCCGGGACTAGCGGGAGGGCCCAATGAGCAGTTCTTC
size: many; J: TRBJ1-3; D: .; V: TRBV15; CDR3: CATSGGPGNTIYF; DNA: TGTGCCACCAGCGGGGGGCCCGGGAACACCATATATTTT
size: many; J: TRBJ2-2; D: .; V: TRBV28; CDR3: CASSLRAPGELFF; DNA: TGTGCCAGCAGTTTACGGGCGCCCGGGGAGCTGTTTTTT
size: many; J: TRBJ2-1; D: .; V: TRBV15; CDR3: CATSRGDPSSYNEQFF; DNA: TGTGCCACCAGCAGAGGAGACCCAAGCTCCTACAATGAGCAGTTCTTC
size: .; J: TRBJ2-1; D: TRBD2; V: TRBV20-1; CDR3: CSAPRAGVDNEQFF; DNA: TGCAGTGCCCCCCGAGCGGGAGTCGACAATGAGCAGTTCTTC
size: .; J: TRBJ1-2; D: .; V: TRBV19; CDR3: CASSAQDGYTF; DNA: TGTGCCAGTAGCGCACAGGACGGCTACACCTTC
size: few; J: TRBJ1-4; D: .; V: TRBV19; CDR3: CASSNLSKGKLFF; DNA: TGTGCCAGTAGTAACTTGTCAAAGGGAAAACTGTTTTTT
size: many; J: TRBJ2-1; D: TRBD1; V: TRBV25-1; CDR3: CASSEKDPGQGFLEQFF; DNA: TGTGCCAGCAGTGAAAAGGATCCTGGACAGGGTTTTCTTGAGCAGTTCTTC
size: many; J: TRBJ1-2; D: .; V: TRBV29-1; CDR3: CSVAINSPPNYGYTF; DNA: TGCAGCGTCGCGATAAACAGCCCACCGAACTATGGCTACACCTTC
size: .; J: TRBJ2-1; D: .; V: TRBV20-1; CDR3: CSAVNGLYNEQFF; DNA: TGCAGTGCTGTTAACGGGCTATACAATGAGCAGTTCTTC
size: many; J: TRBJ2-7; D: TRBD2; V: TRBV2; CDR3: CASRDRSGRAASYEQYF; DNA: TGTGCCAGCAGGGATAGGAGCGGGAGGGCCGCTTCCTACGAGCAGTACTTC
size: many; J: TRBJ2-1; D: .; V: TRBV7-8; CDR3: CASSLGESSYNEQFF; DNA: TGTGCCAGCAGCTTAGGGGAGAGCTCCTACAATGAGCAGTTCTTC
size: .; J: TRBJ2-7; D: .; V: TRBV28; CDR3: CASSPGHRSSYEQYF; DNA: TGTGCCAGCAGCCCGGGACACAGGAGCTCCTACGAGCAGTACTTC
size: many; J: TRBJ2-5; D: TRBD1; V: TRBV6-2/TRBV6-3; CDR3: CASRGQGQETQYF; DNA: TGTGCCAGCAGGGGACAGGGCCAAGAGACCCAGTACTTC
size: many; J: TRBJ1-2; D: TRBD1; V: TRBV3-1; CDR3: CASSQGDRMNGYTF; DNA: TGTGCCAGCAGCCAAGGGGACAGAATGAATGGCTACACCTTC
size: many; J: TRBJ2-5; D: .; V: TRBV7-2; CDR3: CASSLGYGFARRGQETQYF; DNA: TGTGCCAGCAGCTTAGGTTACGGATTCGCGCGAAGGGGTCAAGAGACCCAGTACTTC
size: many; J: TRBJ1-1; D: .; V: TRBV20-1; CDR3: CSARAGNQNTEAFF; DNA: TGCAGTGCTAGAGCGGGCAACCAGAACACTGAAGCTTTCTTT
size: many; J: TRBJ1-1; D: .; V: TRBV12-3/TRBV12-4; CDR3: CASSSQGWTEAFF; DNA: TGTGCCAGCAGTTCACAGGGTTGGACTGAAGCTTTCTTT
size: .; J: TRBJ2-1; D: .; V: TRBV24-1; CDR3: CATSVGAGYQQFF; DNA: TGTGCCACCAGTGTTGGGGCGGGGTATCAGCAGTTCTTC
size: many; J: TRBJ2-2; D: .; V: TRBV7-7; CDR3: CASSTPSDTGELFF; DNA: TGTGCTAGCAGCACTCCTAGCGACACCGGGGAGCTGTTTTTT
size: .; J: TRBJ2-2; D: .; V: TRBV7-3; CDR3: CASSLMRASPGELFF; DNA: TGTGCCAGCAGCTTAATGAGGGCGTCCCCCGGGGAGCTGTTTTTT
size: few; J: TRBJ1-1; D: TRBD1; V: TRBV6-1; CDR3: CASSGQAMNTEAFF; DNA: TGTGCCAGCAGCGGACAGGCTATGAACACTGAAGCTTTCTTT
size: .; J: TRBJ2-1; D: .; V: TRBV7-9; CDR3: CASSLSGAGYEQFF; DNA: TGTGCCAGCAGCTTATCGGGGGCTGGGTATGAGCAGTTCTTC
size: many; J: TRBJ1-1; D: TRBD1; V: TRBV5-1; CDR3: CASRLTGWDTEAFF; DNA: TGCGCCAGCAGGTTGACAGGGTGGGACACTGAAGCTTTCTTT
size: .; J: TRBJ2-1; D: .; V: TRBV10-3; CDR3: CATGPTGYEQFF; DNA: TGTGCCACCGGACCAACAGGGTATGAGCAGTTCTTC
size: many; J: TRBJ1-3; D: .; V: TRBV6-2/TRBV6-3; CDR3: CASTLDTRTIYF; DNA: TGTGCCAGCACCCTCGATACCCGGACCATATATTTT
size: .; J: TRBJ2-2; D: .; V: TRBV5-1; CDR3: CASSLWTATGELFF; DNA: TGCGCCAGCAGCTTGTGGACAGCGACCGGGGAGCTGTTTTTT
size: few; J: TRBJ2-1; D: TRBD1; V: TRBV5-5; CDR3: CASSGDRGTSSYNEQFF; DNA: TGTGCCAGCAGCGGGGACAGGGGAACAAGCTCCTACAATGAGCAGTTCTTC
size: many; J: TRBJ1-1; D: .; V: TRBV20-1; CDR3: CSARGRPNTEAFF; DNA: TGCAGTGCTAGGGGACGGCCGAACACTGAAGCTTTCTTT
size: few; J: TRBJ2-1; D: .; V: TRBV7-9; CDR3: CASSPTGTQFF; DNA: TGTGCCAGCAGCCCCACCGGGACTCAGTTCTTC
size: few; J: TRBJ2-7; D: .; V: TRBV7-9; CDR3: CASSTSATVSYEQYF; DNA: TGTGCCAGCAGCACCTCGGCCACCGTGAGCTACGAGCAGTACTTC